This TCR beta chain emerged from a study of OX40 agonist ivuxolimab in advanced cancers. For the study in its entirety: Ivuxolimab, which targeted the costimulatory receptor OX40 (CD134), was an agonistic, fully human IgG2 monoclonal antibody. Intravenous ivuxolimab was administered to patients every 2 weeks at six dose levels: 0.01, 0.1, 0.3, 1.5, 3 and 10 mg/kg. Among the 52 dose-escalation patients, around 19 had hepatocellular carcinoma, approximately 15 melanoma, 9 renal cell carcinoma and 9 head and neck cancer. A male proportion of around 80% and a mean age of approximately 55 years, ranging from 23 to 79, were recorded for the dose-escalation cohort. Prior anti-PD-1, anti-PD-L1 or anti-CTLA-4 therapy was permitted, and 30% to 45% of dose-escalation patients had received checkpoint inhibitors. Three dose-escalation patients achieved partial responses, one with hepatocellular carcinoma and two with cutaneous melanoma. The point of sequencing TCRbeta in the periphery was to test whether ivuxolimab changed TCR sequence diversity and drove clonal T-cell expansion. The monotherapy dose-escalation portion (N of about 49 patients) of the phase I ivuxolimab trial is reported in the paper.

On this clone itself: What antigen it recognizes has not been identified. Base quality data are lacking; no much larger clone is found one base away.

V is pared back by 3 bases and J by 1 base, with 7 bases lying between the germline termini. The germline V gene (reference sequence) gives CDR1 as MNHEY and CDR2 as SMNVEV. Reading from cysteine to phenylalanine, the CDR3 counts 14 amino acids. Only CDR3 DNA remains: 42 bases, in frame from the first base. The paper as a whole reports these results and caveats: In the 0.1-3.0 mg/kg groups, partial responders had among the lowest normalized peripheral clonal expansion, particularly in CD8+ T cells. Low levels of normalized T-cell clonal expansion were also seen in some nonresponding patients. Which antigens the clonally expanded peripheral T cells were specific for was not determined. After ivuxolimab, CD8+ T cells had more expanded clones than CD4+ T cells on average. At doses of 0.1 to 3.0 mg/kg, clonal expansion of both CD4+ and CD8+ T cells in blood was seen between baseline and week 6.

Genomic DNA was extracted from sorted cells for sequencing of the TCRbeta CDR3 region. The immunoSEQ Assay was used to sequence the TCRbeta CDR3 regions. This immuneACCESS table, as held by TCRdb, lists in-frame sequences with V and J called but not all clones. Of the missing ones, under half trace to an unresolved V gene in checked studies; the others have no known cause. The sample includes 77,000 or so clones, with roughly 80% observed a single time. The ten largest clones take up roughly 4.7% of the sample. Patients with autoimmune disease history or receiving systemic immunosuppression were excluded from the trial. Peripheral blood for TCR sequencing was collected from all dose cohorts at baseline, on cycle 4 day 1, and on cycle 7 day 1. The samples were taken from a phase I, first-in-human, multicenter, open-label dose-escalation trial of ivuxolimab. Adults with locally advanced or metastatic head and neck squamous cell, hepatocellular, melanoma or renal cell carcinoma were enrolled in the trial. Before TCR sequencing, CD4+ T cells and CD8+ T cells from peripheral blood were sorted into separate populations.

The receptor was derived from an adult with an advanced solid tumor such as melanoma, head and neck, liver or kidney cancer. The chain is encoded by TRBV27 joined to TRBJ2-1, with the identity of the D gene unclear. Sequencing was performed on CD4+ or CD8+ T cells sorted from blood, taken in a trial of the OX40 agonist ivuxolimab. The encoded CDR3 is CASSFAGSYNEQFF. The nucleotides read TGTGCCAGCAGTTTTGCCGGGTCCTACAATGAGCAGTTCTTC.